This TCR beta chain was documented in a study of T cells in Graves' hyperthyroidism and ophthalmopathy. This CDR3 is 14 amino acids long. V lost 5 bases to trimming and J lost 3 bases; unmatched junction nucleotides: 5. Germline values: CDR1 MNHEY, CDR2 SMNVEV (reference sequence). Amplification of TCR beta CDR3 regions was performed using RNA transcripts as template. During a first-round RT-PCR of the TCR CDR3, the HTBI primer set was used. TCRdb called the multiplex PCR reads again in MiXCR, with one record for every CDR3 protein. The sample shows more than 500,000 distinct CDR3 sequences, roughly 15% of them seen only once. This clonotype has a count of ten or more.

The sequenced sample was blood. The TCR comes from a woman in her 30s with Graves' ophthalmopathy. This sequence joins TRBV27 and TRBJ2-5, with 8 bases matching TRBD2. CDR3 in amino acids: CASSPLAVKETQYF. The DNA of the CDR3 is TGTGCCAGCAGTCCACTAGCGGTCAAAGAGACCCAGTACTTC.